This TCR beta chain was identified in a study of T cells in Graves' hyperthyroidism and ophthalmopathy (dated by TCRdb to about 2019). About the investigation overall: Peripheral blood samples were taken at initial diagnosis, before any treatment was given. TCR V-J signatures able to tell the groups apart were searched for in a discovery cohort of some 97 patients, of whom more than 40 had Graves' ophthalmopathy and under 65 had stable Graves' hyperthyroidism. Following sampling, methimazole starting at 30 mg daily was given to hyperthyroidism patients, and high-dose intravenous methylprednisolone was given to ophthalmopathy patients. According to the paper, TCR Vbeta CDR3 sequencing was carried out on approximately 140 peripheral blood samples, which came from more than 40 ophthalmopathy, around 74 hyperthyroidism and some 17 progressor patients. In more than five Graves' hyperthyroidism patients, the study also compared T-cell repertoires from thyroid tissue with T-cell repertoires from blood. Prospective prediction of ophthalmopathy was tested in an independent validation cohort consisting of 18 hyperthyroidism patients and some 15 patients who later progressed to ophthalmopathy. The approximately 98 discovery patients were randomly divided into training and test sets at a 7:3 ratio.

The TCR beta CDR3 regions were amplified from RNA transcripts. For the first round of RT-PCR on the TCR CDR3, the HTBI primer set was used together with the Qiagen OneStep RT-PCR kit. Libraries were constructed in a second round of multiplex PCR, after which size selection and purification were performed. Paired-end sequencing of the libraries was performed with 100 bp reads on an Illumina HiSeq2000. Per the source publication's procedure: Raw data were processed with SOAPnuke, discarding reads with adapters, uncalled bases, mean Phred below 15, or no exact constant-primer or identifier match. High-quality paired reads were merged using COPE v1.2.5, and each unique nucleotide sequence was defined as a clonotype. MiTCR v1.1 was used to align clonotypes to the IMGT TRBV, TRBD and TRBJ reference segments. The analysis included only V-J combinations with a frequency above 0.0001, which together covered 99% to 99.2% of the repertoires. The TCS score was defined as F50 (clonal expansion) divided by E x V (chaos), with BLOSUM62-based TCRdist calculated between CDR3 peptides within each V-J. Welch's t-statistics and random forest reduced several hundred V-J features to 13, which were used in a naive Bayes classifier (R e1071). TCRdb reprocessed the public reads (quality trimming at Q25 with fastp, clone calling with MiXCR) and kept in-frame beta chains. Every CDR3 protein is listed once, alongside the most common genes and DNA of its rows. For this entry, the V and J calls and clone size follow TCRdb and not the study's own pipeline. Counted in this sample were approximately 210,000 distinct CDR3 sequences; under 20% of them appeared once. Together, the top ten hold approximately 50% of the sample.

In the germline V gene (reference sequence), CDR1 corresponds to MNHEY and CDR2 to SMNVEV. The CDR3, cysteine through phenylalanine, is 15 amino acids long. The retained sequence is limited to the CDR3, 45 bases, with the frame set at the first base. For this chain, trimming is 7 bases at the V end and 2 bases at the J end, and the number of junction bases without a gene match is 7. This clonotype was detected only a few times. Its antigen specificity is not known. Per-base quality was not reported, and no clone a single base away is much larger than it. Graves' hyperthyroidism was defined as stable when no progression to ophthalmopathy occurred over 18 months of follow-up. Hyperthyroidism patients were newly diagnosed, with disease duration under 2 months, and aged 18 to 65 years. Exclusion was applied to patients with uncontrolled infections, other autoimmune diseases, pregnancy or lactation. Diagnoses were based on clinical symptoms, serum thyroxine and TRAb, thyroid ultrasound and orbital computed tomography. PBMCs were separated from roughly 9.3 ml of fresh peripheral blood using Ficoll-Paque density gradient centrifugation. Trizol reagent was used to extract total RNA, and RNA quality was then checked on an Agilent 2100 Bioanalyzer.

Broad study findings and their caveats: In validation, progression to ophthalmopathy was predicted by the model with 70.59% sensitivity and nearly 75% specificity, a median of roughly six months before onset. Sample size was not statistically predetermined, and investigators were not blinded to group allocation. Most expanded thyroid clonotypes (frequency above 0.001) were also found in blood, which suggests that blood repertoires may mirror thyroid immune responses. A model built on a 13 V-J signature distinguished ophthalmopathy from stable hyperthyroidism, reaching about 89% sensitivity and about 81% specificity in cross-validation and 80%/75% in testing.

This receptor was identified in a man in his fifties or sixties with Graves' hyperthyroidism. Sequencing used blood. The sequence is built from TRBV27 and TRBJ2-3; 9 bases in the middle match TRBD2. The encoded CDR3 is CASMGRGGATDTQYF. The nucleotide sequence is TGTGCCAGCATGGGGCGGGGGGGGGCCACAGATACGCAGTATTTT.